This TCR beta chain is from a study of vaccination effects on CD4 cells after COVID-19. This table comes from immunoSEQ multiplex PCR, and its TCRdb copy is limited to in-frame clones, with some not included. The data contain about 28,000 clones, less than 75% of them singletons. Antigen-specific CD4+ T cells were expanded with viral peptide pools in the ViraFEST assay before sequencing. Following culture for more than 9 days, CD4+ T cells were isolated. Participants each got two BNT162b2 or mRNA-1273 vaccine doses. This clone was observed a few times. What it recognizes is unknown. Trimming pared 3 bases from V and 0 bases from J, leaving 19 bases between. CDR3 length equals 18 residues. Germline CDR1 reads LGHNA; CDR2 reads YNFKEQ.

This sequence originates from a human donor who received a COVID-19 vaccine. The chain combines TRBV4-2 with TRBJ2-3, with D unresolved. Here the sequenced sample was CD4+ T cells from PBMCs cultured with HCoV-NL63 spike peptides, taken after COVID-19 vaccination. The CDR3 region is CASSHGPPSRPSTDTQYF. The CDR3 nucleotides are TGTGCCAGCAGCCACGGACCACCTTCTAGGCCTAGCACAGATACGCAGTATTTT.